This T cell receptor beta chain was captured in a study of shared clonotypes between healthy human individuals. Regarding the study as a whole: Naive subsets usually exceeded memory subsets in estimated richness. Clonotype sharing among donors likely depends on sequencing depth.

Only in-frame clones appear in the TCRdb table, and some are missing; sequencing was by immunoSEQ multiplex PCR. This sample carries hundreds of thousands of clones, around 95% of them seen once, and the ten largest clones take 0.085% to 0.11%. A note on this clone: The antigen is undetermined. This same CDR3 is encoded by further DNA sequences in the sample.

Terminally differentiated effector memory CD45RA+ cells were excluded by CCR7 positive selection of CD45RO-negative cells. V was pared by 5 bases and J by 4 bases, with 9 bases between. This CDR3 is 12 amino acids long. Germline assignment: CDR1 SGHAT and CDR2 FQNNGV. The chain links TRBV11-2 to TRBJ2-7; the D is unclear. Sample: naive CD8+ T cells sorted from blood. The sequence was obtained from a woman aged 25 to 45 in good health. In nucleotides, the CDR3 is TGTGCCAGCAGCCCTCAAGGTTACGAGCAGTACTTC. Translated, it gives CASSPQGYEQYF.